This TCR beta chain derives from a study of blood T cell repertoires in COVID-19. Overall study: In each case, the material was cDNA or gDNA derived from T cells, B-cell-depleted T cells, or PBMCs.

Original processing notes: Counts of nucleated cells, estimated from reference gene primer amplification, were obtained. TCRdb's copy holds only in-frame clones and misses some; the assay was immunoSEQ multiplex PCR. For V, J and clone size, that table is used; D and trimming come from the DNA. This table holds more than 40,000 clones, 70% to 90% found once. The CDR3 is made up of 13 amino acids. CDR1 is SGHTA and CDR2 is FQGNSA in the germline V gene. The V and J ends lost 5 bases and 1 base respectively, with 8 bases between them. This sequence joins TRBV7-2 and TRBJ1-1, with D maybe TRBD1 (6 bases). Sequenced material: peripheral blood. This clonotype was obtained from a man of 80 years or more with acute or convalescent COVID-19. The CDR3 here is CASSKDRNTEAFF. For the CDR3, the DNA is TGTGCCAGCAGCAAGGACAGGAACACTGAAGCTTTCTTT.